This entry lists 23 T cell receptor beta chains sequenced from one sample in a study of T cell responses to AZD1222 COVID-19 vaccine. The protocol was immunoSEQ multiplex PCR, while the TCRdb copy is restricted to in-frame clones and leaves out a portion. The table includes 180,000 or so clones, approximately 93% detected once. This sample comprised peripheral blood, obtained 28 days after the second AZD1222 dose. Every receptor here comes from an adult who received the AZD1222 COVID-19 vaccine.

Remarks on this clone: In the same sample, other DNA sequences code for this CDR3. This chain links TRBV3-1 (or the pseudogene TRBV3-2) with TRBJ1-1; TRBD1 is a possible D gene (5 bases). The V end was cut by 1 base, the J end by 2 bases, with 8 bases between. The CDR3 has 14 amino acids. Germline V lookup: CDR1 LGHDT, CDR2 YNNKEL (reference sequence). The CDR3, as DNA: TGTGCCAGCAGCCAAGGGCAGGGTAACACTGAAGCTTTCTTT. It is translated as CASSQGQGNTEAFF.

The CDR3 sequence is CASSYGGSEFNEQFF. The CDR3 region has the DNA TGTGCCAGCAGTTATGGGGGTTCGGAATTCAATGAGCAGTTCTTC. The gene calls are TRBV6-5 and TRBJ2-1; TRBD1 or TRBD2 may be the D gene (5 bases each). Germline V lookup: CDR1 MNHEY, CDR2 SVGAGI. V shed 3 bases and J shed 6 bases, with 15 bases lying between them. The length of the CDR3 is 15 residues.

The chain uses TRBV12-3 or TRBV12-4 and TRBJ1-2; the D is unclear. Trimming left V 1 base short and J 8 bases short, with 5 bases between. This CDR3 is built from 11 residues. CDR3 in DNA: TGTGCCAGCAGTTTAGACGGAGGCTACACCTTC. As protein: CASSLDGGYTF.

The V and J genes are TRBV28 and TRBJ2-3, with 10 nucleotides matching TRBD2. Trimming at V came to 8 bases and at J to 1 base, leaving 6 bases not matched to a gene. The germline CDR1 and CDR2 sequences are MDHEN and SYDVKM. The CDR3 contains 15 residues. The CDR3 spells CASQAGGPGTDTQYF. The CDR3 region has the DNA TGTGCCAGCCAAGCGGGGGGGCCCGGCACAGATACGCAGTATTTT.

The rearrangement links TRBV2 to TRBJ1-5; 10 positions agree with TRBD1. In germline, CDR1 is SNHLY, CDR2 FYNNEI. Losses at the gene ends were 7 bases for V and 2 bases for J; bases not matched to a gene: 5. The CDR3 consists of 15 residues. The CDR3 coding sequence is TGTGCCAGCAACCCCGGGACAGGGGGCAATCAGCCCCAGCATTTT. Protein sequence: CASNPGTGGNQPQHF.

The gene calls are TRBV12-3 or TRBV12-4 and TRBJ1-1; perhaps TRBD1 as D (6 bases). The CDR3 runs to 12 residues. Deletions cut 5 bases from V and 7 bases from J, with 11 bases between. CDR3 DNA sequence: TGTGCCAGCAGTCCTATCAGGGGTGAAGCTTTCTTT. Its translation is CASSPIRGEAFF.

J is TRBJ1-6 and V is TRBV9; D is perhaps TRBD1 (5 bases). This CDR3 is built from 16 residues. V lost 3 bases to trimming and J lost 3 bases, with 13 bases between them. Germline V gene sequence: CDR1 SGDLS, CDR2 YYNGEE. CDR3 nucleotides: TGTGCCAGCAGCGAAAGTCGACAGCTCTATAATTCACCCCTCCACTTT. Residues: CASSESRQLYNSPLHF.

The V and J genes are TRBV19 and TRBJ1-3, with D perhaps matching TRBD1 (5 bases). V was cut by 5 bases and J by 0 bases, with 14 bases left in between. The CDR3 extends over 16 amino acids. Germline values: CDR1 LNHDA, CDR2 SQIVND (reference sequence). In nucleotides, the CDR3 is TGTGCCAGTAGTCGCCACGGGACGGACTCTGGAAACACCATATATTTT. Its protein is CASSRHGTDSGNTIYF.

A few counts support this clone. CDR3 DNA sequence: TGTGCCAGCAGCCAAGAGGTGACTACTAGACAGGGGTGGGCAAGCAATCAGCCCCAGCATTTT. As protein: CASSQEVTTRQGWASNQPQHF. This sequence joins TRBV3-1 (or the pseudogene TRBV3-2) and TRBJ1-5, with 8 bases fitting TRBD1. The germline V gene encodes CDR1 LGHDT and CDR2 YNNKEL (reference sequence). The CDR3 consists of 21 residues. V lost 0 bases and J lost 1; bases outside the gene matches: 17.

CDR3 amino acids: CASSPISGNQPQHF. The CDR3 nucleotides read TGTGCCAGTAGTCCAATCAGTGGCAATCAGCCCCAGCATTTT. The rearrangement joins TRBV19 to TRBJ1-5, with D hard to call. V dropped 5 bases and J dropped 2 bases, with 10 bases sitting between them. The CDR3 is made up of 14 amino acids. The germline V gene has CDR1 LNHDA and CDR2 SQIVND (reference sequence).

J is TRBJ2-1 and V is TRBV10-1, with 13 bases identical to TRBD2. The CDR3 has 18 residues. V lost 0 bases, J lost 4 bases, and 6 bases stayed unmatched. Germline V lookup: CDR1 WNHNN, CDR2 SYGVQD (reference sequence). CDR3: CASSESITSGGDYNEQFF. DNA for the CDR3: TGCGCCAGCAGTGAGTCGATAACTAGCGGGGGGGATTACAATGAGCAGTTCTTC.

The rearrangement uses TRBV5-1 and TRBJ2-1; D might be TRBD1 (6 bases). V dropped 1 base and J dropped 3 bases, with 11 bases sitting between them. The CDR3 spans 15 residues. The germline V gene has CDR1 SGHRS and CDR2 YFSETQ. The CDR3 coding sequence is TGCGCCAGCAGCTTGAATCGGGACAACTACAATGAGCAGTTCTTC. Translation gives CASSLNRDNYNEQFF.

V gene TRBV28 combines with J gene TRBJ2-3; 10 bases fit TRBD2. This CDR3 comprises 15 residues. The V segment lost 4 bases and the J segment 4 bases; nucleotides outside the gene matches: 5. Germline V gives CDR1 MDHEN, CDR2 SYDVKM. The CDR3 loop reads CASSSSGGAPDTQYF. As DNA, the CDR3 is TGTGCCAGCAGTTCCAGCGGGGGGGCCCCAGATACGCAGTATTTT.

The genes are TRBV9 and TRBJ2-5; D remains ambiguous. V lost 4 bases and J 3 bases, leaving 10 bases between the germline ends. CDR1 and CDR2 from the germline V gene are SGDLS and YYNGEE. The CDR3 is 13 amino acids. The CDR3 sequence is CASSPPVEETQYF. The CDR3 region has the DNA TGTGCCAGCAGCCCACCCGTCGAAGAGACCCAGTACTTC.

This rearrangement joins TRBV28 to TRBJ1-5; D remains ambiguous. V lost 8 bases and J lost 4, with 18 bases in between. The CDR3 consists of 15 residues. Germline CDR1 MDHEN, CDR2 SYDVKM. DNA of the CDR3: TGTGCCAGCGCGGATAACGATTTCCAAAATCAGCCCCAGCATTTT. Translating gives CASADNDFQNQPQHF.

The J gene is TRBJ1-4, the V gene TRBV9; D remains unclear. There are 14 residues in the CDR3. V shed 3 bases and J shed 6 bases, with 12 bases lying between them. Germline V gives CDR1 SGDLS, CDR2 YYNGEE. The CDR3 spells CASSGKFGDEKLFF. As DNA, the CDR3 is TGTGCCAGCAGCGGAAAATTTGGGGATGAAAAACTGTTTTTT.

The chain links TRBV6-2 or TRBV6-3 to TRBJ2-7, with D possibly matching TRBD2 (7 bases). With 5 bases removed from V and 12 bases from J, the gap between germline ends came to 17 bases. The length of the CDR3 is 12 residues. CDR1 and CDR2 (germline): MNHEY, SVGEGT. CDR3 DNA sequence: TGTGCCAGCAGTCGCGATGGGCGGGGGCCGTACTTC. Its protein is CASSRDGRGPYF.

This sequence joins TRBV28 and TRBJ1-4; no clear D. The CDR3 runs to 16 residues. V was cut by 4 bases and J by 6 bases, with 18 bases left in between. The V gene's germline CDR1 is MDHEN and CDR2 SYDVKM. The DNA for the CDR3 is TGTGCCAGCAGTTCCCTTACAACAAGGTCGGATGAAAAACTGTTTTTT. Translation: CASSSLTTRSDEKLFF.

The rearrangement joins TRBV3-1 (or the pseudogene TRBV3-2) to TRBJ1-5; the D is unclear. V was cut by 3 bases and J by 4 bases, with 7 bases left in between. Germline CDR1 reads LGHDT; CDR2 reads YNNKEL (reference sequence). The CDR3 contains 13 residues. The CDR3 loop is CASSHQPNQPQHF. CDR3 nucleotide sequence: TGTGCCAGCAGCCACCAGCCTAATCAGCCCCAGCATTTT.

The chain uses TRBV5-4 and TRBJ1-1; D is ambiguous. CDR1 is SGHNT, CDR2 YYREEE, per germline (reference sequence). The V end was cut by 0 bases, the J end by 2 bases, with 5 bases between. CDR3 length equals 13 residues. The CDR3 here is CASSLEINTEAFF. CDR3 in DNA: TGTGCCAGCAGCTTGGAAATCAACACTGAAGCTTTCTTT. Complete variable domain (other parts from reference TRBV5-4 and TRBJ1-1): ETGVTQSPTHLIKTRGQQVTLRCSSQSGHNTVSWYQQALGQGPQFIFQYYREEENGRGNFPPRFSGLQFPNYSSELNVNALELDDSALYLCASSLEINTEAFFGQGTRLTVV.

The chain has TRBV24-1 and TRBJ2-3; D remains ambiguous. The CDR3 spans 13 residues. Trimming removed 5 bases from V and 3 bases from J, with 8 bases in between. CDR1 is KGHDR and CDR2 is SFDVKD in the germline V gene. The CDR3 here is CATSAPGTDTQYF. CDR3 DNA sequence: TGTGCCACCAGTGCCCCCGGGACAGATACGCAGTATTTT.

This chain links TRBV24-1 with TRBJ2-3, with D perhaps TRBD2 (6 bases). CDR3 length: 17 residues. Germline lookup yields CDR1 KGHDR and CDR2 SFDVKD. Trimming stripped 2 bases from V and 2 bases from J, with 16 bases between. The CDR3 protein is CATSDSMIAVPTDTQYF. The CDR3 nucleotides are TGTGCCACCAGTGATTCGATGATAGCGGTTCCCACAGATACGCAGTATTTT.

This sequence joins TRBV9 and TRBJ2-7; possibly TRBD2 for D (7 bases). Germline CDR1 SGDLS, CDR2 YYNGEE. V lost 4 bases and J lost 3, with 17 bases in between. This CDR3 has 15 residues. The DNA of the CDR3 is TGTGCCAGCAGCCCCCAGGGAGGGGGAATCTACGAGCAGTACTTC. Translation gives CASSPQGGGIYEQYF.